This TCR beta chain is from a study of Tregs in tolerant kidney transplant recipients. Repertoires were generated with immunoSEQ multiplex PCR, while TCRdb's copy carries only in-frame clones and drops some. The repertoire holds just under 65,000 clones, with roughly 98% as singletons. The CDR3 consists of 14 residues. Germline V gives CDR1 SGHTA, CDR2 FQGTGA. The ends were cut back, 5 bases at V and 8 bases at J, with 18 bases in the middle. As concerns this clone: Its antigen is currently unknown.

Study-wide results and limits: No direct test of biological reproducibility was done here. Expanding Tregs on activated donor B cells appeared to best identify donor-specific TCRbeta clones.

Material: Tregs from blood, obtained before the transplant. The chain couples TRBV7-3 to TRBJ1-2; tentative D call: TRBD1 (6 bases). This sequence originates from a human donor who received a combined kidney and bone marrow transplant. DNA for the CDR3: TGTGCCAGCAGCCCTGGGAGGGGGGCGCGGGGCTACACCTTC. It is translated as CASSPGRGARGYTF.